The entry below gives a single T cell receptor (beta chain) sequence along with its context. Genes here carry mouse names. The missing CDR3 end, 1 residue past where the read stops, is filled in from the germline J gene. The data are from a study of tissue T cells after allogeneic stem cell transplantation. This CDR3 spans 14 amino acids. The V segment lost 2 bases and the J segment 5 bases; nucleotides outside the gene matches: 4. Germline V CDR1 and CDR2: SGHLS, HYDKME. Sequencing was performed with immunoSEQ multiplex PCR; in TCRdb, only in-frame clones are kept and a portion is missing. Among around 9,000 clones listed, around 45% were seen once. Time point reported: mouse harvest day 7 after allogeneic transplant. The graft held 10^6 splenic CD5+ T cells and 10^7 T-cell-depleted bone marrow cells.

The chain couples TRBV12-2 to TRBJ2-5; TRBD1 matches 9 bases. The clonotype originates from a female BALB/c mouse given C57BL/6 T cells with graft-versus-host disease after an allogeneic hematopoietic cell transplant. Source material: gut tissue. The chain's CDR3 is CASSQDRGGDTQYF. The sequenced part of the CDR3 DNA is TGTGCCAGCTCTCAAGACAGGGGGGGAGACACCCAGTAC.